Presented here are 25 T cell receptor beta chains from one specimen sequenced in a study of T cell responses to AZD1222 COVID-19 vaccine. The table came from immunoSEQ multiplex PCR; TCRdb's copy has only in-frame clones and leaves some out. Here the sample spans 58,000 or so clones, about 88% being singletons. Here the sequenced sample was peripheral blood, taken 28 days after the second AZD1222 dose. The receptors stem from an adult who received the AZD1222 COVID-19 vaccine.

In its sample, this clone was seen once. The chain links TRBV18 to TRBJ1-2; the D gene is possibly TRBD1 (6 bases). The CDR3 has 14 amino acids. Per the germline V gene, CDR1 is KGHSH and CDR2 is LQKENI. With 3 bases removed from V and 4 bases from J, the gap between germline ends came to 12 bases. DNA for the CDR3: TGTGCCAGCTCACCCATAGACAGGTTCTATGGCTACACCTTC. Protein: CASSPIDRFYGYTF.

The chain's CDR3 is CATSDFRPFIAKNIQYF. The CDR3 coding sequence is TGTGCCACCAGTGATTTTAGACCGTTTATAGCCAAAAACATTCAGTACTTC. The chain is built from TRBV24-1 and TRBJ2-4; D ambiguous. The CDR3 spans 17 residues. Trimming removed 1 base at V and 0 bases at J, with 12 bases between. Germline lookup yields CDR1 KGHDR and CDR2 SFDVKD.

This clone was seen only a few times. The chain employs TRBV19 and TRBJ1-2; D is perhaps TRBD1 (5 bases). V gave up 4 bases and J gave up 7 bases, with 10 bases separating them. CDR3 length: 12 residues. Germline values: CDR1 LNHDA, CDR2 SQIVND (reference sequence). The CDR3 is CASSNRDGGYTF. The CDR3 region has the DNA TGTGCCAGTAGTAACCGGGACGGTGGCTACACCTTC.

This clone was detected a few times. The rearrangement links TRBV20-1 to TRBJ2-7, with D maybe TRBD2 (5 bases). This CDR3 contains 11 residues. Germline loops: CDR1 DFQATT, CDR2 SNEGSKA (reference sequence). The V gene lost 6 bases and the J gene lost 4 bases, with 10 bases spanning the gap. CDR3 DNA: TGCAGTGCCAGTCGGGATTACGAGCAGTACTTC. This gives the protein CSASRDYEQYF.

This sequence joins TRBV29-1 and TRBJ2-5, with 10 bases matching TRBD1. With V trimmed by 6 bases and J by 5 bases, 6 bases remained unmatched. Germline CDR1 SQVTM, CDR2 ANQGSEA. The CDR3 has 13 residues. The CDR3 region is CSVRQGAWETQYF. As DNA, the CDR3 is TGCAGCGTACGACAGGGGGCATGGGAGACCCAGTACTTC.

This chain joins TRBV24-1 and TRBJ2-3; D might be TRBD2 (6 bases). Germline V gene lookup returns CDR1 KGHDR and CDR2 SFDVKD. The CDR3 is 18 amino acids. V was shortened by 7 bases and J by 0 bases, with 22 bases between the two germline ends. DNA of the CDR3: TGTGCCACCAGCGAGGGTGCGGGACCCCCCCGTAGCACAGATACGCAGTATTTT. Amino acids: CATSEGAGPPRSTDTQYF.

The chain links TRBV29-1 to TRBJ2-1, with TRBD1 as a possible D gene (5 bases). The CDR3 sequence is 15 residues long. CDR1 is SQVTM and CDR2 is ANQGSEA in the germline V gene. The V gene lost 7 bases and the J gene lost 0 bases, with 16 bases spanning the gap. CDR3 sequence (DNA): TGCAGCGCTAATAGGGGCAGCAGCTCCTACAATGAGCAGTTCTTC. This codes for CSANRGSSSYNEQFF.

The V gene is TRBV4-1, the J gene TRBJ2-3, with 8 bases identical to TRBD2. The CDR3 covers 16 residues. Per germline, CDR1 MGHRA and CDR2 YSYEKL. V dropped 0 bases and J dropped 2; count of bases not matched to a gene: 4. This chain's CDR3 is CASSQDSGAATDTQYF. The CDR3, as DNA: TGCGCCAGCAGCCAAGATAGCGGGGCTGCCACAGATACGCAGTATTTT.

The rearrangement links TRBV6-2 or TRBV6-3 to TRBJ1-5; 8 nucleotides line up with TRBD1. J gave up 7 bases and V 5 bases, and 4 bases lay outside the gene matches. The CDR3 has 13 amino acids. CDR1 is MNHEY, CDR2 SVGEGT, per germline. CDR3 nucleotides: TGTGCCAGCAGTCCACGGACAGGGCAGCCCCAGCATTTT. Translating it yields CASSPRTGQPQHF.

J is TRBJ1-2 and V is TRBV18; D not certain. Germline loops: CDR1 KGHSH, CDR2 LQKENI. V was clipped by 3 bases and J by 0 bases, with 11 bases between them. The CDR3 length is 15 residues. The CDR3 is CASSPRVLSNYGYTF. Here the CDR3 DNA reads TGTGCCAGCTCACCTAGGGTCCTATCTAACTATGGCTACACCTTC.

This clone was seen only once. This chain joins TRBV3-1 (or the pseudogene TRBV3-2) and TRBJ2-5; D tentatively fits TRBD1 or TRBD2 (5 bases each). This CDR3 has 14 amino acids. Germline CDR1 is LGHDT and CDR2 is YNNKEL (reference sequence). The V and J ends lost 4 bases and 1 base respectively, with 10 bases between them. The DNA of the CDR3 is TGTGCCAGCAGCCTCAACGGGGCCCAAGAGACCCAGTACTTC. This gives the protein CASSLNGAQETQYF.

The CDR3 nucleotides read TGTGCCAGTAGTAGGGACAGCTCCTACGAGCAGTACTTC. Protein product: CASSRDSSYEQYF. The chain is built from TRBV19 and TRBJ2-7; 7 nucleotides align to TRBD1. The CDR3 has 13 amino acids. The ends lost 4 bases at V and 0 bases at J; junction bases unmatched: 0. Germline values: CDR1 LNHDA, CDR2 SQIVND (reference sequence).

As DNA, the CDR3 is TGTGCCAGCAGCTTTTCATCAGCCTCTAACTATGGCTACACCTTC. Amino acid sequence: CASSFSSASNYGYTF. The chain is built from TRBV7-6 and TRBJ1-2, with D uncertain. The V and J ends lost 3 bases and 0 bases respectively, with 11 bases between them. The CDR3 spans 15 residues. The germline V gene has CDR1 SGHVS and CDR2 FNYEAQ.

The V and J genes are TRBV5-6 and TRBJ2-1; 12 bases are shared with TRBD2. The germline V gene encodes CDR1 SGHDT and CDR2 YYEEEE. V gave up 4 bases and J gave up 9 bases; unmatched junction bases: 17. The CDR3 is 18 amino acids. The CDR3 coding sequence is TGTGCCAGCAGCAGGGTGGGGGTAGGGACTAGCGGGCGGCTTGAGCAGTTCTTC. Its translation is CASSRVGVGTSGRLEQFF.

The chain links TRBV19 to TRBJ2-4; unclear D gene. The CDR3 contains 15 residues. With 4 bases removed from V and 0 bases from J, the gap between germline ends came to 10 bases. Germline CDR1 is LNHDA and CDR2 is SQIVND (reference sequence). The CDR3 is CASSTPELAKNIQYF. Here the CDR3 DNA reads TGTGCCAGTAGTACCCCAGAATTAGCCAAAAACATTCAGTACTTC.

The chain carries TRBV6-2 or TRBV6-3 and TRBJ1-4, with D uncertain. Germline V gives CDR1 MNHEY, CDR2 SVGEGT. The V and J ends lost 5 bases and 0 bases respectively, with 7 bases between them. This CDR3 region has 14 residues. This chain's CDR3 is CASSNGATNEKLFF. The CDR3 DNA reads TGTGCCAGCAGTAACGGAGCAACTAATGAAAAACTGTTTTTT.

J is TRBJ2-5 and V is TRBV5-1; 15 bases map to TRBD2. The CDR3 sequence is 16 residues long. The germline CDR1 and CDR2 sequences are SGHRS and YFSETQ. J lost 4 bases, V lost 2 bases, and 3 bases had no gene match. The CDR3 is CASSLGLAGGLETQYF. CDR3 coding DNA: TGCGCCAGCAGCTTAGGACTAGCGGGAGGGCTAGAGACCCAGTACTTC. The whole variable domain, filled in from reference TRBV5-1 and TRBJ2-5, reads KAGVTQTPRYLIKTRGQQVTLSCSPISGHRSVSWYQQTPGQGLQFLFEYFSETQRNKGNFPGRFSGRQFSNSRSEMNVSTLELGDSALYLCASSLGLAGGLETQYFGPGTRLLVL.

The gene calls are TRBV10-3 and TRBJ1-2; D uncertain. Between the trimmed V and J ends, which lost 4 bases and 3 bases, there was a span of 9 bases. Germline values: CDR1 ENHRY, CDR2 SYGVKD. The CDR3 loop spans 13 amino acids. DNA of the CDR3: TGTGCCATCAGTGCCGGGGTGGACTATGGCTACACCTTC. It specifies CAISAGVDYGYTF.

The genes are TRBV7-2 and TRBJ2-5; the D is unclear. The length of the CDR3 is 14 residues. Per germline, CDR1 SGHTA and CDR2 FQGNSA. V was cut by 1 base and J by 3 bases, with 9 bases left in between. The CDR3 coding sequence is TGTGCCAGCAGCTTAGTAGTTGGGAAAGAGACCCAGTACTTC. Its protein is CASSLVVGKETQYF. Together with reference TRBV7-2 and TRBJ2-5, the CDR3 gives the full variable domain: GAGVSQSPSNKVTEKGKDVELRCDPISGHTALYWYRQSLGQGLEFLIYFQGNSAPDKSGLPSDRFSAERTGGSVSTLTIQRTQQEDSAVYLCASSLVVGKETQYFGPGTRLLVL.

The CDR3 DNA is TGTGCCAGCTCAAGAACTAGCGGGCTCTACAATGAGCAGTTCTTC. Translation gives CASSRTSGLYNEQFF. V and J are TRBV18 and TRBJ2-1; 9 bases match TRBD2. Unmatched junction bases numbered 5, after V lost 5 bases and J lost 3 bases. The CDR3 length is 15 residues. The V gene's germline CDR1 is KGHSH and CDR2 LQKENI.

This chain joins TRBV19 and TRBJ2-7, with D perhaps TRBD1 (5 bases). The V gene lost 5 bases and the J gene lost 2 bases, with 13 bases spanning the gap. Germline assignment: CDR1 LNHDA and CDR2 SQIVND (reference sequence). CDR3 length: 14 residues. Here the CDR3 DNA reads TGTGCCAGTAGTCACGTGGGGCAGACCTACGAGCAGTACTTC. It specifies CASSHVGQTYEQYF.

This clone was recorded only once. The chain has TRBV28 and TRBJ1-4, with D perhaps matching TRBD1 (5 bases). Trimming pared 8 bases from V and 1 base from J, leaving 11 bases between. CDR1 is MDHEN and CDR2 is SYDVKM in the germline V gene. The CDR3 has 14 amino acids. The CDR3 is CASSPGGTNEKLFF. The DNA of the CDR3 is TGTGCCAGCTCGCCCGGGGGAACTAATGAAAAACTGTTTTTT.

The gene calls are TRBV27 and TRBJ1-2; no firm D call. In germline, CDR1 is MNHEY, CDR2 SMNVEV (reference sequence). Between the trimmed V and J ends, which lost 5 bases and 2 bases, there was a span of 12 bases. This CDR3 is 14 amino acids long. The CDR3 coding sequence is TGTGCCAGCAGTCCGCAAGGACGGAACTATGGCTACACCTTC. Translation gives CASSPQGRNYGYTF.

This clone was found a few times. The chain uses TRBV28 and TRBJ2-3; 8 nucleotides agree with TRBD2. This CDR3 has 17 amino acids. CDR1 and CDR2 from the germline V gene are MDHEN and SYDVKM. V lost 0 bases, J lost 0 bases, and 5 bases stayed unmatched. The CDR3 region has the DNA TGTGCCAGCAGTTTATGGCCGGGAGGGGGGAGCACAGATACGCAGTATTTT. Translation: CASSLWPGGGSTDTQYF.

The chain is built from TRBV18 and TRBJ2-1, with D possibly being TRBD1 or TRBD2 (5 bases each). Germline CDR1 and CDR2: KGHSH and LQKENI. This CDR3 contains 11 residues. V dropped 5 bases and J dropped 7 bases, with 6 bases sitting between them. CDR3 amino acids: CASSEGNEQFF. The CDR3 DNA reads as TGTGCCAGCTCAGAGGGGAATGAGCAGTTCTTC.